The clone carrying this TCR beta chain was seen a few times. Its specificity is not known. The PCR ran on 60 Vbeta and 13 Jbeta primers. Sequencing used immunoSEQ multiplex PCR; TCRdb keeps in-frame clones, though not all of them. The table has around 100,000 clones, over 55% seen once. These data are taken from a study of cytomegalovirus exposure and HLA in healthy donors. CDR3 length: 14 amino acids. The germline V gene encodes CDR1 MNHEY and CDR2 SMNVEV (reference sequence). V was pared by 11 bases and J by 2 bases, with 9 bases of the junction left unmatched. Study-wide results and caveats: The authors judged a highly shared variant cluster likely a sequencing artifact.

This chain joins TRBV27 and TRBJ2-5, with 9 nucleotides matching TRBD2. The sample consisted of PBMCs. The receptor was isolated from a man aged 18 to 35 in good health and CMV-seropositive. The chain's CDR3 is CASSGLAGQETQYF. Here the CDR3 DNA reads TGTGCCTCAAGTGGGCTAGCGGGACAAGAGACCCAGTACTTC.